Shown below are 14 T cell receptor beta chains from a single sample sequenced in a study of blood T cells in healthy people across ages (dated by TCRdb to the mid-2010s). Preparation of the library involved 5' RACE. The sequencer was an Illumina HiSeq 2500. A second PCR of roughly 6 to 11 cycles was performed with a sample-barcoded 5' primer and a J-beta primer mix. In-frame beta chains were kept once TCRdb had trimmed the public reads at Q25 with fastp and called clones with MiXCR. Duplicate CDR3 protein sequences are folded into a single record with the most common DNA and genes. The table for this sample lists 450,000 to 700,000 distinct CDR3 sequences; about 26% of them were counted only once. The top ten clones comprise approximately 17% of the sample. Sequenced: blood. Receptor source: a woman in her seventies in good health.

The rearrangement joins TRBV7-2 to TRBJ2-3; tentatively, D is TRBD1 or TRBD2 (5 bases each). The ends were cut back, 1 base at V and 9 bases at J, with 14 bases in the middle. From germline, CDR1 is SGHTA and CDR2 FQGNSA. The CDR3 has 14 amino acids. CDR3 region: CASSLGTGTGTQYF. DNA of the CDR3: TGTGCCAGCAGCTTAGGGACGGGGACGGGCACGCAGTATTTT.

V gene TRBV30 combines with J gene TRBJ1-2; 8 nucleotides line up with TRBD1. Per the germline V gene, CDR1 is GTSNPN and CDR2 is SVGIG (reference sequence). Trimming at V came to 2 bases and at J to 7 bases, leaving 3 bases not matched to a gene. This CDR3 contains 12 residues. Here the CDR3 DNA reads TGTGCCTGGAGTCACAGGGGGGGTGGCTACACCTTC. Amino acid sequence: CAWSHRGGGYTF.

This clonotype has more than one count but fewer than ten. No DNA is shown, since the ends of the CDR3 on it are uncertain; the CDR3 is the one TCRdb lists. The rearrangement joins TRBV29-1 to TRBJ2-5; the DNA was not used to check the table's D call, TRBD2. Germline loops: CDR1 SQVTM, CDR2 ANQGSEA. With termini counted, the CDR3 has 13 amino acids. The CDR3 sequence is CSVGPGLLYEQYF.

Only a few counts were recorded for this clonotype. The rearrangement uses TRBV20-1 and TRBJ2-7; D ambiguous. The germline CDR1 and CDR2 sequences are DFQATT and SNEGSKA (reference sequence). Between the trimmed V and J ends, which lost 0 bases and 3 bases, there was a span of 12 bases. This CDR3 contains 14 residues. The CDR3 DNA reads as TGCAGTGCTAGAGATCCCCAGGCCATCTACGAGCAGTACTTC. Translating gives CSARDPQAIYEQYF.

The chain uses TRBV7-9 and TRBJ2-1; D perhaps matches TRBD1 (6 bases). The CDR3 has 14 amino acids. CDR1 and CDR2 (germline): SEHNR, FQNEAQ (reference sequence). V lost 1 base and J 9 bases, leaving 13 bases between the germline ends. As DNA, the CDR3 is TGTGCCAGCAGCTTAGGCGTGGGGGCCACTGAGCAGTTCTTC. This gives the protein CASSLGVGATEQFF.

The table lists this clonotype with a few counts. The chain uses TRBV6-1 and TRBJ1-2; tentatively, D is TRBD1 (5 bases). Germline V CDR1 and CDR2: MNHNS, SASEGT. This CDR3 region has 12 residues. With 2 bases removed from V and 5 bases from J, the gap between germline ends came to 6 bases. CDR3 residues: CASSERGYGYTF. The DNA for the CDR3 is TGTGCCAGCAGTGAAAGGGGATATGGCTACACCTTC.

The chain employs TRBV4-3 and TRBJ1-3; no clear D. The CDR3 extends over 15 amino acids. Trimming left V 0 bases short and J 1 base short, with 7 bases between. Germline assignment: CDR1 LGHNA and CDR2 YSLEER. The CDR3 region is CASSQEPSSGNTIYF. The DNA of the CDR3 is TGCGCCAGCAGCCAAGAGCCGTCTTCTGGAAACACCATATATTTT.

This clonotype appeared a few times. The CDR3: CASSYGPSTYGYTF. CDR3 nucleotide sequence: TGTGCCAGCAGTTACGGGCCCTCTACTTATGGCTACACCTTC. V and J are TRBV6-2 or TRBV6-3 and TRBJ1-2; no firm D call. From germline, CDR1 is MNHEY and CDR2 SVGEGT. Trimming left V 2 bases short and J 5 bases short, with 12 bases between. This CDR3 is built from 14 residues.

This clonotype was recorded a few times. Given a much more abundant clone one base away, this may be a read error. The CDR3 spells CSVEDPGELSF. CDR3 DNA: TGCAGCGTTGAAGATCCCGGGGAGCTGTCTTTT. This sequence joins TRBV29-1 and TRBJ2-2; D is possibly TRBD2 (5 bases). CDR1 is SQVTM and CDR2 is ANQGSEA in the germline V gene. This CDR3 contains 11 residues.

This chain joins TRBV5-1 and TRBJ2-6; D unclear. Per the germline V gene, CDR1 is SGHRS and CDR2 is YFSETQ. This CDR3 is built from 15 residues. V was clipped by 3 bases and J by 0 bases, with 7 bases between them. In DNA, the CDR3 is TGCGCCAGCAGCTATACGGGCTCTGGGGCCAACGTCCTGACTTTC. It specifies CASSYTGSGANVLTF.

This clonotype appeared a few times. V and J are TRBV7-9 and TRBJ2-2; D gene ambiguous. The germline V gene encodes CDR1 SEHNR and CDR2 FQNEAQ (reference sequence). CDR3 size: 16 residues. V gave up 5 bases and J gave up 5 bases, with 18 bases separating them. DNA of the CDR3: TGTGCCAGCAGCATGGGAACCTCAGGTTTTACCGGGGAGCTGTTTTTT. Translation: CASSMGTSGFTGELFF.

This clonotype occurred a few times. The chain couples TRBV2 to TRBJ1-6; D is undetermined. From germline, CDR1 is SNHLY and CDR2 FYNNEI. V lost 2 bases, J lost 9 bases, and 5 bases lay in between. The CDR3 has 12 residues. This CDR3 is CASSESRSPLHF. Written as DNA, the CDR3 is TGTGCCAGCAGTGAATCCCGTTCACCCCTCCACTTT.

In its sample, this clonotype was seen a few times. V is TRBV11-2 and J is TRBJ2-1; weak D call: TRBD1 (6 bases). The V gene's germline CDR1 is SGHAT and CDR2 FQNNGV. V shed 2 bases and J shed 6 bases, with 8 bases lying between them. The CDR3 has 13 amino acids. The CDR3 here is CASSLRTANEQFF. The CDR3 DNA sequence: TGTGCCAGCAGCTTAAGGACAGCCAATGAGCAGTTCTTC.

V gene TRBV7-2 combines with J gene TRBJ1-2; a possible D gene is TRBD1 (5 bases). Germline V gene sequence: CDR1 SGHTA, CDR2 FQGNSA. The V gene lost 5 bases and the J gene lost 1 base, with 20 bases spanning the gap. The CDR3 spans 17 residues. The CDR3 bases are TGTGCCAGCAGCCCCTTCGGGGACCGAGGTCTTAACTATGGCTACACCTTC. Translation gives CASSPFGDRGLNYGYTF.